The source of this T cell receptor (beta chain) is a study of blood T cell repertoires in COVID-19. Study background: The analysed material was cDNA or gDNA that came from T cells, B-cell-depleted T cells, or PBMCs.

Trimming took 5 bases from V and 8 from J, leaving 12 bases between them. The CDR3 has 13 amino acids. CDR1 is MNHEY, CDR2 SVGAGI, per germline. Patients of the Seattle cohort, enrolled during active infection, were followed longitudinally. Clones were read by immunoSEQ multiplex PCR, and TCRdb kept only the in-frame ones, dropping some. The sample shows 60,000 to 85,000 clones, nearly 90% of them seen only once. J is TRBJ1-4 and V is TRBV6-5; D ambiguous. Sequences were obtained from peripheral blood. The sequence derives from a woman in her fifties or sixties with COVID-19, enrolled during active disease. The CDR3 loop reads CASSPVGGEKLFF. In DNA form, the CDR3 reads TGTGCCAGCAGTCCGGTGGGAGGGGAAAAACTGTTTTTT.